This TCR beta chain was documented in a study of identical twins. Study-level points and caveats: Memory repertoires showed no such pattern, whereas abundant cord blood beta clonotypes carried fewer insertions. For monozygotic twins, models underestimated out-of-frame TCR alpha sharing.

This clonotype showed up many times. Its antigen remains unidentified. CDR3 length: 15 amino acids. The germline CDR1 and CDR2 sequences are SGDLS and YYNGEE. Unmatched junction bases numbered 4, after V lost 1 base and J lost 6 bases. The cDNA had a unique molecular identifier and a template-switch universal primer site. MiXCR, run by TCRdb on the 5' RACE reads, gives a single entry per CDR3 protein. Among 650,000 to 800,000 distinct CDR3 sequences listed, 8.5% to 9% were seen once. The data were also submitted as part of a second study, on yellow fever vaccine responses in identical twins. That publication notes: Vaccine-induced T cell responses in twins were reportedly observed to appear partly convergent, partly personalized.

Sequencing was done on a sample of PBMCs. The source is a woman between 18 and 30 years old in good health. The chain has TRBV9 and TRBJ2-3; 11 bases are shared with TRBD2. Written as DNA, the CDR3 is TGTGCCAGCAGCGTAATAGCGGGAGGGCCGGATACGCAGTATTTT. This gives the protein CASSVIAGGPDTQYF.